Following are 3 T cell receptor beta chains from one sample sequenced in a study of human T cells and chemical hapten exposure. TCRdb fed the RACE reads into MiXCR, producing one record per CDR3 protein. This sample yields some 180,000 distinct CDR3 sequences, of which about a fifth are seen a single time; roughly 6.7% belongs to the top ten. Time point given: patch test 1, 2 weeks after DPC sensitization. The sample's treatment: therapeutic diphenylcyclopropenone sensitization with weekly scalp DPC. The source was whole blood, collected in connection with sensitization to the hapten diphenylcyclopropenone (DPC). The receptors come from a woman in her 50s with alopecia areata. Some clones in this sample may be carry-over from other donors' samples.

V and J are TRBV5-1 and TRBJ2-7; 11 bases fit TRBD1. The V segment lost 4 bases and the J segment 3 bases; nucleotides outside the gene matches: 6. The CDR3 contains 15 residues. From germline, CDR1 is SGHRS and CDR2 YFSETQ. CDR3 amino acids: CASSPRGQGGYEQYF. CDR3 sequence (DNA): TGCGCCAGCAGCCCCCGGGGACAGGGGGGCTACGAGCAGTACTTC.

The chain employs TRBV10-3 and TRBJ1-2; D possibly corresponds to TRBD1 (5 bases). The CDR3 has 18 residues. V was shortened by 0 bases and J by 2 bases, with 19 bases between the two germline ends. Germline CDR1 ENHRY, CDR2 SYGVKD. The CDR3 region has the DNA TGTGCCATCAGTGAGTCAAGTAAGTCAGGACACCCAAACTATGGCTACACCTTC. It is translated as CAISESSKSGHPNYGYTF.

The CDR3 nucleotides are TGTGCCAGCAGCTATCGACTAGCGGGAGACGTCGAGCAGTACTTC. It codes for CASSYRLAGDVEQYF. This chain connects TRBV5-6 to TRBJ2-7; 12 nucleotides match TRBD2. The junction had 7 bases not matched to a gene; V was cut back by 3 bases and J by 6 bases. The CDR3 has 15 amino acids. Germline V CDR1 and CDR2: SGHDT, YYEEEE.